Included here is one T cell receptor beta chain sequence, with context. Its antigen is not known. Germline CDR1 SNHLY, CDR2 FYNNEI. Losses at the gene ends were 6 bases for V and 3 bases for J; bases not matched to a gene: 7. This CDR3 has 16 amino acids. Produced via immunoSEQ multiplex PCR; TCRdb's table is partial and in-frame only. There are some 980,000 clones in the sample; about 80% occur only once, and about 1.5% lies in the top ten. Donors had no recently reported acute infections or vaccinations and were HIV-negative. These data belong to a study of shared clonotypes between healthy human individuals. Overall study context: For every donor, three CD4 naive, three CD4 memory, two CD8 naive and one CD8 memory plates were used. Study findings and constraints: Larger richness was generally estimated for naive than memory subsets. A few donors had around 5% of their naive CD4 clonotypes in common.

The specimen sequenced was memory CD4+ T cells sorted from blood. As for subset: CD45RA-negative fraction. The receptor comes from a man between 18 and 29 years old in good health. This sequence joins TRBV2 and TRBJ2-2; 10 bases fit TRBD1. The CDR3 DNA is TGTGCCAGCAGCCAAAGACAGGGGGCCTACACCGGGGAGCTGTTTTTT. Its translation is CASSQRQGAYTGELFF.